These 3 T cell receptor beta chains came from one sample sequenced in a study of tumor-infiltrating lymphocytes in primary liver carcinoma (TCRdb year 2017). This sample was sequenced with an Illumina HiSeq 2500. Using a constant-region primer and ProtoScript II reverse transcriptase, TCRbeta-specific cDNA was reverse-transcribed from about 460 ng total RNA. Construction of the TCRbeta libraries relied on three nested rounds of multiplex PCR, following a slightly modified ARM-PCR procedure. Each of the first two PCR rounds ran for about 9 cycles and used multiplex TRBV1-TRBV30 forward primers together with a Cbeta reverse primer. TCRdb's own reprocessing of the public reads used fastp at Q25 and MiXCR and kept productive beta chains. Identical CDR3 proteins give one entry, which carries the most common genes and DNA. This sample has fewer than 90,000 distinct CDR3 sequences in its table, and approximately 77% of those were observed once. The ten top clones hold approximately 19% of the sample.

Without any cell sorting, total RNA and DNA were extracted together from about 20-30 mg of bulk tissue using the AllPrep DNA/RNA mini kit. Sequenced sample: liver tumor tissue from sampling region 1. The intended sense of this specimen's cell subset or site label: tumor region T1, superior pole. The receptors were sampled from a man aged 40-49 years with primary liver carcinoma and hepatitis B virus infection.

About this clonotype itself: One end of the junction does not line up with germline, which may come from a read error. This rearrangement joins TRBV6-1 to TRBJ2-3; D is tentatively TRBD1 or TRBD2 (5 bases each). CDR3 size: 12 residues. Germline CDR1 MNHNS, CDR2 SASEGT. In nucleotides, the CDR3 is TGTGCTAGCAGGCGGACGGGGCATACGCAGTATTTT. As protein: CASRRTGHTQYF.

In its sample, this clonotype was seen many times. V and J are TRBV7-9 and TRBJ2-7; TRBD1 matches 8 bases. Unmatched junction bases numbered 7, after V lost 5 bases and J lost 7 bases. Germline CDR1 reads SEHNR; CDR2 reads FQNEAQ (reference sequence). CDR3 size: 13 residues. The CDR3 region has the DNA TGTGCCAGCAGCGGACAGGGTTCAGGAGAGCAGTACTTC. Translating it yields CASSGQGSGEQYF. The variable domain in full, completed from reference TRBV7-9 and TRBJ2-7, reads DTGVSQNPRHKITKRGQNVTFRCDPISEHNRLYWYRQTLGQGPEFLTYFQNEAQLEKSRLLSDRFSAERPKGSFSTLEIQRTEQGDSAMYLCASSGQGSGEQYFGPGTRLTVT.

This clonotype qualifies as medium-sized (0.01 to 0.1%). The CDR3 coding sequence is TGTGCCAGCAGTCTAACTCCGGGACAGCGTCAGTACTTC. Translated, it gives CASSLTPGQRQYF. The chain couples TRBV6-5 to TRBJ2-5; TRBD1 aligns across 7 bases. The CDR3 is made up of 13 amino acids. Per germline, CDR1 MNHEY and CDR2 SVGAGI. The ends lost 5 bases at V and 11 bases at J; junction bases unmatched: 11.